Below are 17 T cell receptor beta chains sequenced from a single sample in a study of T cell changes during pregnancy in multiple sclerosis. The table came from immunoSEQ multiplex PCR; TCRdb's copy has only in-frame clones and leaves some out. The sample comprises more than 85,000 clones, roughly 93% of which are singletons, and approximately 1% rests with the top ten. The sample here was peripheral blood, taken before pregnancy. These receptors originate from a female donor with multiple sclerosis, enrolled in a pregnancy study.

The chain is built from TRBV30 and TRBJ2-7; 12 nucleotides match TRBD2. The germline gives CDR1 GTSNPN, CDR2 SVGIG (reference sequence). This CDR3 is built from 16 residues. Trimming took 3 bases from V and 7 from J; bases not matched to a gene: 13. CDR3 in DNA: TGTGCCTGGAGGTCCCTTCTAGCGGGAGGGCCTCGGGAGCAGTACTTC. It translates to CAWRSLLAGGPREQYF.

The chain recombines TRBV13 with TRBJ2-7, with 9 bases identical to TRBD2. CDR1 PRHDT and CDR2 FYEKMQ come from the germline V gene (reference sequence). The CDR3 consists of 14 residues. V was pared by 5 bases and J by 5 bases, with 7 bases of the junction left unmatched. The CDR3 sequence: CASSPREGPDEQYF. DNA of the CDR3: TGTGCCAGCAGCCCGCGGGAGGGCCCCGACGAGCAGTACTTC.

This chain uses TRBV7-6 with TRBJ1-1, with a possible D match to TRBD1 (5 bases). CDR1 is SGHVS and CDR2 is FNYEAQ in the germline V gene. Trimming left V 5 bases short and J 0 bases short, with 13 bases between. The CDR3 is 15 residues long. The CDR3 DNA reads as TGTGCCAGCAGCAGCGGGGGGGTGATGAACACTGAAGCTTTCTTT. Translation gives CASSSGGVMNTEAFF.

The chain combines TRBV29-1 with TRBJ2-7; tentative D call: TRBD2 (6 bases). The CDR3 extends over 12 amino acids. Germline values: CDR1 SQVTM, CDR2 ANQGSEA. V lost 4 bases and J 3 bases, leaving 10 bases between the germline ends. The DNA of the CDR3 is TGCAGCGTTGGGGCTAGCGACTACGAGCAGTACTTC. Encoded protein: CSVGASDYEQYF.

This sequence joins TRBV30 and TRBJ2-5, with 10 bases fitting TRBD2. The CDR3 length is 14 residues. The V and J ends lost 4 bases and 1 base, in that order; junction bases with no gene match: 3. Germline V gives CDR1 GTSNPN, CDR2 SVGIG (reference sequence). The CDR3 spells CAWTLAGGQETQYF. Written as DNA, the CDR3 is TGTGCCTGGACTTTAGCGGGAGGCCAAGAGACCCAGTACTTC.

The chain joins TRBV30 to TRBJ2-1; 10 nucleotides line up with TRBD1. CDR3 length: 15 amino acids. The J segment lost 1 base and the V segment lost 3 bases, leaving 3 bases of the junction unmatched. Germline lookup yields CDR1 GTSNPN and CDR2 SVGIG (reference sequence). CDR3 sequence: CAWRKDRGSYNEQFF. The CDR3 DNA follows: TGTGCCTGGAGGAAGGACAGGGGGTCCTACAATGAGCAGTTCTTC.

The chain employs TRBV15 and TRBJ2-7, with 7 bases identical to TRBD2. The CDR3 covers 14 residues. V lost 0 bases, J lost 2 bases, and 1 base stayed unmatched. Germline V CDR1 and CDR2: LNHNV, YYDKDF (reference sequence). The CDR3 DNA reads TGTGCCACCAGCAGAGAGGGAGGGGCCTACGAGCAGTACTTC. This gives the protein CATSREGGAYEQYF.

V usage is TRBV7-2 and J usage is TRBJ2-1, with no clear D. V shed 1 base and J shed 2 bases, with 9 bases lying between them. The germline V gene encodes CDR1 SGHTA and CDR2 FQGNSA. The CDR3 is 15 amino acids. CDR3 in DNA: TGTGCCAGCAGCTTAGAGTTTAGAACCTACAATGAGCAGTTCTTC. It is translated as CASSLEFRTYNEQFF.

The chain carries TRBV6-1 and TRBJ2-7; TRBD2 might be the D (7 bases). Trimming left V 7 bases short and J 0 bases short, with 13 bases between. The CDR3 has 14 residues. Germline-derived CDR1 and CDR2 are MNHNS and SASEGT. The CDR3 nucleotides read TGTGCCAGCATCAGGGGAGGGAGCTCCTACGAGCAGTACTTC. Its translation: CASIRGGSSYEQYF.

This sequence joins TRBV28 and TRBJ1-1, with D tentatively TRBD1 (6 bases). V shed 5 bases and J shed 1 base, with 17 bases lying between them. This CDR3 has 16 amino acids. The germline V gene has CDR1 MDHEN and CDR2 SYDVKM. CDR3 nucleotides: TGTGCCAGCAGTCCCGACAGGTGGGGTACGAACACTGAAGCTTTCTTT. Protein: CASSPDRWGTNTEAFF.

The chain couples TRBV5-1 to TRBJ2-3; 10 nucleotides agree with TRBD2. The CDR3 runs to 17 residues. The ends lost 3 bases at V and 7 bases at J; junction bases unmatched: 14. The germline CDR1 and CDR2 sequences are SGHRS and YFSETQ. In DNA, the CDR3 is TGCGCCAGCAGCTCACTTGCCCTAGCGGGAGCGTCAAATACGCAGTATTTT. Residues: CASSSLALAGASNTQYF.

With respect to this clone: Other DNA sequences within the sample encode an identical CDR3. V is TRBV5-1 and J is TRBJ2-1; tentatively, D is TRBD2 (5 bases). This CDR3 has 13 amino acids. The germline V gene has CDR1 SGHRS and CDR2 YFSETQ. V gave up 0 bases and J gave up 9 bases, with 10 bases separating them. The CDR3 DNA reads TGCGCCAGCAGCTTGGGAGGGCGCGGTGAGCAGTTCTTC. Amino acid sequence: CASSLGGRGEQFF.

The chain recombines TRBV21-1 with TRBJ2-7; TRBD1, the D gene given by the table, was not confirmed from the DNA. TRBV21-1 is a pseudogene. The CDR3 length is 17 residues. In nucleotides, the CDR3 is TGTGCCAGCAGCAATTTCGTCTTTGGGACAGGGTACCACGAGCAGTACTTC. The encoded protein is CASSNFVFGTGYHEQYF.

V is TRBV2 and J is TRBJ2-5; 8 nucleotides agree with TRBD1. The trim removed 4 bases at V and 1 base at J, leaving 5 bases unmatched. The CDR3 runs 15 residues. In germline, CDR1 is SNHLY, CDR2 FYNNEI. This chain's CDR3 is CASSGDRGRQETQYF. The CDR3 DNA follows: TGTGCCAGCAGTGGCGACAGGGGCCGCCAAGAGACCCAGTACTTC.

The chain employs TRBV7-8 and TRBJ2-5; 11 bases align to TRBD2. CDR1 SGHVS and CDR2 FQNEAQ come from the germline V gene. There are 15 residues in the CDR3. Germline trimming cut 7 bases from V and 5 bases from J; bases unmatched to any gene: 9. Here the CDR3 reads CASTVSSGRMETQYF. The CDR3 nucleotides read TGTGCCAGCACCGTATCTAGCGGGAGGATGGAGACCCAGTACTTC. Drawing the rest from reference TRBV7-8 and TRBJ2-5, the complete variable domain is GAGVSQSPRYKVAKRGQDVALRCDPISGHVSLFWYQQALGQGPEFLTYFQNEAQLDKSGLPSDRFFAERPEGSVSTLKIQRTQQEDSAVYLCASTVSSGRMETQYFGPGTRLLVL.

The genes are TRBV28 and TRBJ2-7; D unresolved. The CDR3 sequence is 13 residues long. The germline V gene has CDR1 MDHEN and CDR2 SYDVKM. V was pared by 5 bases and J by 3 bases, with 11 bases between. CDR3 loop: CASSLVEFYEQYF. The CDR3 region has the DNA TGTGCCAGCAGTCTTGTGGAGTTCTACGAGCAGTACTTC.

This clone was found once. The chain employs TRBV12-5 and TRBJ1-2; D uncertain. Trimming pared 2 bases from V and 8 bases from J, leaving 12 bases between. Germline V gives CDR1 LGHNT, CDR2 FRNRAP. CDR3 length: 13 amino acids. In DNA form, the CDR3 reads TGTGCTAGTGGTTTGTTCACAGCGGGCGGCTACACCTTC. Its translation is CASGLFTAGGYTF.